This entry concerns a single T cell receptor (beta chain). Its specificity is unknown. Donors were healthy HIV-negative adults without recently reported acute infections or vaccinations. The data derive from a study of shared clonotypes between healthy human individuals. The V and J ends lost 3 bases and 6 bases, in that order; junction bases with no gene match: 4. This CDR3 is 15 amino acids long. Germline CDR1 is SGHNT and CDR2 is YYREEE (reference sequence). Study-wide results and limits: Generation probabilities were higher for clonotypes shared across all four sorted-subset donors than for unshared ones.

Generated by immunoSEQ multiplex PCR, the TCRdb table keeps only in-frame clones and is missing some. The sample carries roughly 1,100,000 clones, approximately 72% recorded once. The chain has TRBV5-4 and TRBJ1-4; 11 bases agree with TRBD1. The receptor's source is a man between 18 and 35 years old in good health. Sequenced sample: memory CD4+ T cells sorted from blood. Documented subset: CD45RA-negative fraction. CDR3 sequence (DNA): TGTGCCAGCAGCTCCTTGGGACAGGGGGATGAAAAACTGTTTTTT. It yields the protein CASSSLGQGDEKLFF. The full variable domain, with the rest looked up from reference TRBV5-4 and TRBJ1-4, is ETGVTQSPTHLIKTRGQQVTLRCSSQSGHNTVSWYQQALGQGPQFIFQYYREEENGRGNFPPRFSGLQFPNYSSELNVNALELDDSALYLCASSSLGQGDEKLFFGSGTQLSVL.